This record concerns one T cell receptor beta chain sequence. The target antigen is unknown. The sample is drawn from a study of blood T cells in healthy people across ages. Study conclusions and caveats: With unsorted PBMCs, a conclusive comparison of naive versus antigen-experienced cells was not possible. Total diversity from one million sequenced T cells was likely underestimated.

Germline V gene data show CDR1 as SEHNR and CDR2 as FQNEAQ (reference sequence). The CDR3 consists of 16 residues. Trimming took off 5 bases at V and 4 bases at J, with 18 bases between the two ends. A second PCR of 7 to 11 cycles used a sample-barcoded 5' primer and a J-beta primer mix. TCRdb re-derived calls from the 5' RACE reads in MiXCR, one entry per CDR3 protein. This sample has about 1.4 million distinct CDR3 sequences, with approximately 60% found just once. The receptor was isolated from a man between 18 and 29 years old in good health. The chain carries TRBV7-9 and TRBJ2-1; D may be TRBD2 (5 bases). Material for sequencing was blood. The CDR3 sequence: CASSLNRGGSYNEQFF. The CDR3 nucleotides read TGTGCCAGCAGCCTTAATCGAGGTGGGAGTTACAATGAGCAGTTCTTC.